This TCR beta chain was identified during a study of identical twins. Study outcomes and limitations: Twin-shared out-of-frame alpha sequences were enriched for low generation probability. Cord blood's abundant beta clonotypes had fewer insertions, unlike memory repertoires.

As to this clonotype: What it binds is not known.

There are 16 residues in the CDR3. Trimming left V 4 bases short and J 6 bases short, with 18 bases between. Germline V lookup: CDR1 MNHEY, CDR2 SMNVEV (reference sequence). A universal primer site came from template switching; cDNA carried unique molecular identifiers. From the 5' RACE reads, TCRdb called clonotypes with MiXCR, one entry per CDR3 protein. Altogether approximately 600,000 distinct CDR3 sequences are present, more than 9% being singletons, with the ten largest covering around 3%. The sample was also reused in another study, on yellow fever vaccine responses in identical twins.

The V call is TRBV27, the J call TRBJ1-4; possibly TRBD1 for D (5 bases). The sequence derives from a woman aged 18-29 years in good health. The sample comprised PBMCs. The CDR3 bases are TGTGCCAGCAGTTCCCAGACAGTTCGGGGATATGAAAAACTGTTTTTT. This codes for CASSSQTVRGYEKLFF.